This T cell receptor (beta chain) emerged from a study of cytomegalovirus exposure and HLA in healthy donors. General study points: The study recorded 160 or so TCR beta chains that were cytomegalovirus-associated. Productive status was seen about 87% or about 30% of the time for most TCR beta V segments in an earlier analysis. The classifier reportedly diagnosed cytomegalovirus status with high specificity and sensitivity.

There are a few counts of this clone. Its antigen is unknown. Primers: 60 Vbeta forward and 13 Jbeta reverse. Only in-frame clones appear in the TCRdb table, and some are missing; sequencing was by immunoSEQ multiplex PCR. Of over 120,000 clones listed, roughly 80% were seen once; the top ten hold under 3%. The CDR3 is made up of 16 amino acids. After removal of 3 bases from V and 5 bases from J, the junction contained 14 bases not matched to a gene. The germline V gene encodes CDR1 SGDLS and CDR2 YYNGEE. This TCR derives from a woman under 40 in good health and CMV-seronegative. Sequenced: PBMCs. This rearrangement joins TRBV9 to TRBJ2-7; the match to TRBD1 covers 7 bases. For the CDR3, the DNA is TGTGCCAGCAGCGACGTACTTGCTGGGACAGTCCACGAGCAGTACTTC. Translation: CASSDVLAGTVHEQYF.